The clone carrying this T cell receptor (beta chain) was detected once. The data belong to a study of CD8 T cells in Susac syndrome. J was trimmed by 6 bases and V by 5 bases; bases with no gene match: 6. Germline V gene sequence: CDR1 SGHTA, CDR2 FQGNSA. The CDR3 has 15 residues. CD8+ and CD4+ T cells from blood underwent TCR beta sequencing, which was carried out in a high-throughput format. The multiple sclerosis control group comprised treatment-naive patients with stable or active relapsing-remitting disease. It was negative isolation that provided the CD8+ and CD4+ T cells, whereas TEMRA cells were enriched by FACS. RNA amounts of roughly 0.5 to 1 ug underwent reverse transcription with random hexamers. The amplification used immunoSEQ multiplex PCR on TCR beta CDR3; it spanned 54 Vbeta and 13 Jbeta. TCRdb redid the calling of the immunoSEQ multiplex PCR reads with MiXCR, one entry per CDR3 protein. Of roughly 120,000 distinct CDR3 sequences listed, approximately 95% are singletons.

This sequence was found in a human donor with multiple sclerosis. This sequence joins TRBV7-2 and TRBJ2-5; 13 nucleotides match TRBD2. The specimen was CD8+ T cells from PBMCs. CDR3 in amino acids: CASSPGTSGVQTQYF. CDR3 coding DNA: TGTGCCAGCAGCCCAGGGACTAGCGGGGTGCAGACCCAGTACTTC.